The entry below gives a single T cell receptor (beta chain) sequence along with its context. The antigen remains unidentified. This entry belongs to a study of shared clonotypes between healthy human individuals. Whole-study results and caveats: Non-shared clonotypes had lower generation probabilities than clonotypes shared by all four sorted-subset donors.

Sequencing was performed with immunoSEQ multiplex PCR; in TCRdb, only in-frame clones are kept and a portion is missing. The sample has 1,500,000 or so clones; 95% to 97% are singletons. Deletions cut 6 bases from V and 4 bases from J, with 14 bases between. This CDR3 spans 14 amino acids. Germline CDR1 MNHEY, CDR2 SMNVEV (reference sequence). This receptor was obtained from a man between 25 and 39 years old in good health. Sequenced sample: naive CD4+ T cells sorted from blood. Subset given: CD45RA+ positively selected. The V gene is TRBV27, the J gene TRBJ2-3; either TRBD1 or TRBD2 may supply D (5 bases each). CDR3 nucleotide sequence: TGTGCCAGCAGCCAGGGACGGGTGGCAGATACGCAGTATTTT. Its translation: CASSQGRVADTQYF.